This passage covers 28 T cell receptor beta chains from one sample sequenced in a study of blood T cell repertoires in COVID-19. Measured with immunoSEQ multiplex PCR; TCRdb has only the in-frame clones, and not every one. This table holds roughly 100,000 clones, roughly 72% found once. The specimen sequenced was peripheral blood. The origin of the receptors is an elderly man with acute or convalescent COVID-19.

This clone was counted only a few times. The V and J genes are TRBV7-8 and TRBJ2-7; no reliable D call. Germline CDR1 is SGHVS and CDR2 is FQNEAQ. The CDR3 is 11 amino acids. With 5 bases removed from V and 4 bases from J, the gap between germline ends came to 6 bases. The CDR3: CASSNGYEQYF. For the CDR3, the DNA is TGTGCCAGCAGCAACGGGTACGAGCAGTACTTC.

This sequence joins TRBV7-3 and TRBJ2-1; tentative D call: TRBD2 (5 bases). There are 13 residues in the CDR3. The germline CDR1 and CDR2 sequences are SGHTA and FQGTGA. Trimming left V 5 bases short and J 3 bases short, with 8 bases between. This CDR3 reads CASSGGSYNEQFF. In DNA, the CDR3 is TGTGCCAGCAGCGGTGGGAGCTACAATGAGCAGTTCTTC.

V and J are TRBV7-9 and TRBJ2-3; 10 nucleotides line up with TRBD2. The CDR3 spans 17 residues. J gave up 3 bases and V 4 bases, and 10 bases lay outside the gene matches. Germline V gene data show CDR1 as SEHNR and CDR2 as FQNEAQ (reference sequence). The DNA for the CDR3 is TGTGCCAGCAGCTCAAGGGATAGCGGGAGGTCTACAGATACGCAGTATTTT. Amino acid sequence: CASSSRDSGRSTDTQYF.

The J gene is TRBJ2-3, the V gene TRBV6-1; D unresolved. The CDR3 contains 13 residues. V lost 2 bases, J lost 7 bases, and 10 bases lay in between. Germline CDR1 and CDR2: MNHNS and SASEGT. DNA for the CDR3: TGTGCCAGCAGTGAAATGGCTCCGAATACGCAGTATTTT. It encodes CASSEMAPNTQYF.

This clone appeared many times. The chain links TRBV24-1 to TRBJ2-1; 7 bases align to TRBD2. After removal of 2 bases from V and 3 bases from J, the junction contained 6 bases not matched to a gene. The germline CDR1 and CDR2 sequences are KGHDR and SFDVKD. The CDR3 runs to 16 residues. In DNA form, the CDR3 reads TGTGCCACCAGTGATTCTAGCGGACCGCGCTACAATGAGCAGTTCTTC. Translation gives CATSDSSGPRYNEQFF.

The chain links TRBV7-9 to TRBJ2-4; unclear D gene. Germline loops: CDR1 SEHNR, CDR2 FQNEAQ (reference sequence). V shed 1 base and J shed 9 bases, with 13 bases lying between them. The CDR3 runs to 14 residues. CDR3 protein: CASSLDSFGVIQYF. The CDR3 nucleotides are TGTGCCAGCAGCTTAGATAGTTTTGGTGTCATTCAGTACTTC.

The rearrangement uses TRBV6-5 and TRBJ2-5; D is unclear. Trimming left V 7 bases short and J 2 bases short, with 14 bases between. The CDR3 runs to 14 residues. The V gene's germline CDR1 is MNHEY and CDR2 SVGAGI. The CDR3: CASTPRVRQETQYF. CDR3 in DNA: TGTGCCAGCACCCCTCGTGTCAGACAAGAGACCCAGTACTTC.

This chain uses TRBV5-4 with TRBJ2-3, with 13 bases fitting TRBD2. The CDR3 extends over 17 amino acids. V lost 5 bases and J lost 5; bases outside the gene matches: 11. Germline CDR1 SGHNT, CDR2 YYREEE (reference sequence). CDR3 coding DNA: TGTGCCAGCAGTTCACCGGGACTAGCGGGATTGGGAGATACGCAGTATTTT. Its protein product is CASSSPGLAGLGDTQYF.

The rearrangement links TRBV14 to TRBJ2-7, with TRBD1 identical over 10 bases. This CDR3 contains 16 residues. V lost 2 bases and J lost 0; bases outside the gene matches: 4. Germline assignment: CDR1 SGHDN and CDR2 FVKESK. The DNA for the CDR3 is TGTGCCAGCAGCCAACCCGGGACAGGGGACTCCTACGAGCAGTACTTC. Its protein is CASSQPGTGDSYEQYF.

The chain carries TRBV28 and TRBJ1-6, with 7 bases lining up with TRBD1. J lost 0 bases, V lost 6 bases, and 17 bases had no gene match. The CDR3 runs to 20 residues. Germline CDR1 MDHEN, CDR2 SYDVKM. In DNA, the CDR3 is TGTGCCAGCAGACCCACCCGGGACAGTAGGCAAAGCTCCTATAATTCACCCCTCCACTTT. Its translation: CASRPTRDSRQSSYNSPLHF.

This clone was seen a few times. The rearrangement links TRBV12-3 or TRBV12-4 to TRBJ1-2, with TRBD1 matching over 7 bases. V lost 3 bases, J lost 5 bases, and 3 bases stayed unmatched. This CDR3 contains 13 residues. CDR3: CASSFSGGYGYTF. CDR3 DNA: TGTGCCAGCAGTTTTTCAGGGGGATATGGCTACACCTTC.

The chain combines TRBV10-2 with TRBJ2-1; maybe TRBD2 (5 bases). CDR1 is WSHSY and CDR2 is SAAADI in the germline V gene. The CDR3 has 14 residues. Trimming took 6 bases from V and 7 from J, leaving 16 bases between them. For the CDR3, the DNA is TGCGCCAGCAGCGGCGGAGGCGGGCCGAATGAGCAGTTCTTC. Translated: CASSGGGGPNEQFF.

The V and J genes are TRBV5-6 and TRBJ2-5; 7 bases are shared with TRBD1. The CDR3 spans 16 residues. V lost 0 bases to trimming and J lost 4 bases; unmatched junction nucleotides: 9. CDR1 is SGHDT, CDR2 YYEEEE, per germline. The CDR3 is CASSLGGPGGVETQYF. The CDR3 DNA reads as TGTGCCAGCAGCTTGGGGGGACCAGGGGGAGTAGAGACCCAGTACTTC.

This clone was seen a few times. The chain's CDR3 is CASSLGPGVAYNEQFF. CDR3 nucleotide sequence: TGTGCCAGCAGCTTAGGTCCAGGGGTGGCCTACAATGAGCAGTTCTTC. This chain uses TRBV7-9 with TRBJ2-1; weak D call: TRBD1 (6 bases). This CDR3 comprises 16 residues. From germline, CDR1 is SEHNR and CDR2 FQNEAQ (reference sequence). Trimming left V 1 base short and J 2 bases short, with 12 bases between.

This clone was observed a few times. The genes are TRBV10-3 and TRBJ2-2; TRBD1 is a possible D gene (6 bases). Trimming stripped 6 bases from V and 4 bases from J, with 9 bases between. The CDR3 sequence is 13 residues long. Germline CDR1 ENHRY, CDR2 SYGVKD. The CDR3 nucleotides are TGTGCCATCAGCTCGGACAGCACCGGGGAGCTGTTTTTT. Translated: CAISSDSTGELFF.

This clone is a singleton in its sample. This rearrangement joins TRBV28 to TRBJ2-1; D is possibly TRBD2 (6 bases). The CDR3 loop spans 15 amino acids. V lost 2 bases and J 2 bases, leaving 10 bases between the germline ends. Germline V lookup: CDR1 MDHEN, CDR2 SYDVKM. The CDR3, as DNA: TGTGCCAGCAGTTTAGTCCTAGCGACCTACAATGAGCAGTTCTTC. Amino acids: CASSLVLATYNEQFF. The full variable domain, with the rest looked up from reference TRBV28 and TRBJ2-1, is DVKVTQSSRYLVKRTGEKVFLECVQDMDHENMFWYRQDPGLGLRLIYFSYDVKMKEKGDIPEGYSVSREKKERFSLILESASTNQTSMYLCASSLVLATYNEQFFGPGTRLTVL.

This chain connects TRBV28 to TRBJ2-6; 9 bases agree with TRBD1. In germline, CDR1 is MDHEN, CDR2 SYDVKM. V lost 4 bases to trimming and J lost 4 bases; unmatched junction nucleotides: 5. The CDR3 spans 16 residues. The CDR3 region is CASSSGTGLGANVLTF. CDR3 coding DNA: TGTGCCAGCAGTTCAGGGACAGGGCTGGGGGCCAACGTCCTGACTTTC.

The chain uses TRBV6-2 or TRBV6-3 and TRBJ2-7, with D maybe TRBD1 (5 bases). Trimming removed 4 bases at V and 7 bases at J, with 11 bases between. The CDR3 sequence is 12 residues long. Germline V gene data show CDR1 as MNHEY and CDR2 as SVGEGT. DNA of the CDR3: TGTGCCAGCAGTTTTCAGGGTCTGGAGCAGTACTTC. Translation gives CASSFQGLEQYF.

This rearrangement joins TRBV5-1 to TRBJ2-5; weak D call: TRBD1 (6 bases). The CDR3 is made up of 15 amino acids. The ends were cut back, 4 bases at V and 2 bases at J, with 15 bases in the middle. CDR1 and CDR2 (germline): SGHRS, YFSETQ. The CDR3 DNA sequence: TGCGCCAGCAGCCGTCAGGGGTTTATTCAAGAGACCCAGTACTTC. Encoded protein: CASSRQGFIQETQYF.

This clone showed up just once. The chain recombines TRBV6-2 or TRBV6-3 with TRBJ1-5; tentative D call: TRBD1 (6 bases). The CDR3 has 16 amino acids. Germline loops: CDR1 MNHEY, CDR2 SVGEGT. V dropped 2 bases and J dropped 1 base, with 12 bases sitting between them. In nucleotides, the CDR3 is TGTGCCAGCAGTTACCGGGGGGCCGAAAGCAATCAGCCCCAGCATTTT. This codes for CASSYRGAESNQPQHF.

The V gene is TRBV30, the J gene TRBJ1-5; no clear D gene. Germline values: CDR1 GTSNPN, CDR2 SVGIG (reference sequence). This CDR3 is built from 11 residues. V was cut by 1 base and J by 11 bases, with 9 bases left in between. CDR3 amino acids: CAWSGDKTQHF. The CDR3 coding sequence is TGTGCCTGGAGTGGAGACAAGACCCAGCATTTT. The full variable domain, completed using reference TRBV30 and TRBJ1-5, is SQTIHQWPATLVQPVGSPLSLECTVEGTSNPNLYWYRQAAGRGLQLLFYSVGIGQISSEVPQNLSASRPQDRQFILSSKKLLLSDSGFYLCAWSGDKTQHFGDGTRLSIL.

CDR3 sequence (DNA): TGTGCCAGCAGTTACCATCTACAGGTAAACTCCTACGAGCAGTACTTC. This encodes CASSYHLQVNSYEQYF. J is TRBJ2-7 and V is TRBV28, with a possible D match to TRBD1 (5 bases). This CDR3 comprises 16 residues. Germline CDR1 reads MDHEN; CDR2 reads SYDVKM. The V end lost 4 bases, the J end lost 0 bases, and 16 bases lay between the germline ends.

V and J are TRBV6-1 and TRBJ2-2; maybe TRBD1 (6 bases). CDR1 and CDR2 from the germline V gene are MNHNS and SASEGT. The CDR3 is 15 amino acids. Trimming stripped 0 bases from V and 5 bases from J, with 10 bases between. This CDR3 reads CASSEAVGATGELFF. The CDR3 region has the DNA TGTGCCAGCAGTGAAGCGGTGGGGGCTACCGGGGAGCTGTTTTTT.

Many counts were recorded for this clone. This rearrangement joins TRBV28 to TRBJ1-6; D not resolved. V lost 0 bases, J lost 9 bases, and 15 bases lay in between. From germline, CDR1 is MDHEN and CDR2 SYDVKM. This CDR3 is 16 amino acids long. CDR3 residues: CASSLWAGSAGSPLHF. CDR3 DNA: TGTGCCAGCAGTTTATGGGCCGGGAGTGCAGGTTCACCCCTCCACTTT. Full variable domain (missing parts from reference TRBV28 and TRBJ1-6): DVKVTQSSRYLVKRTGEKVFLECVQDMDHENMFWYRQDPGLGLRLIYFSYDVKMKEKGDIPEGYSVSREKKERFSLILESASTNQTSMYLCASSLWAGSAGSPLHFGNGTRLTVT.

This chain uses TRBV7-9 with TRBJ1-6; TRBD1 matches at 9 bases. CDR1 SEHNR and CDR2 FQNEAQ come from the germline V gene (reference sequence). V lost 3 bases, J lost 11 bases, and 8 bases stayed unmatched. This CDR3 contains 15 residues. DNA of the CDR3: TGTGCCAGCAGCTTGCCCGGGACAGGGAAGGCACCCCTCCACTTT. Protein product: CASSLPGTGKAPLHF.

This clone was detected a few times. The chain links TRBV28 to TRBJ2-7; D is possibly TRBD1 (5 bases). The CDR3 contains 13 residues. The V gene's germline CDR1 is MDHEN and CDR2 SYDVKM. V lost 8 bases, J lost 6 bases, and 17 bases lay in between. The CDR3: CASVREVIGEQYF. CDR3 nucleotide sequence: TGTGCCAGCGTCAGGGAAGTAATTGGCGAGCAGTACTTC.

The chain uses TRBV4-3 and TRBJ2-2; tentative D call: TRBD1 (6 bases). The V end was cut by 0 bases, the J end by 3 bases, with 11 bases between. Germline lookup yields CDR1 LGHNA and CDR2 YSLEER. The CDR3 consists of 16 residues. The CDR3 DNA sequence: TGCGCCAGCAGCCAAGACAGGGGCCTATACACCGGGGAGCTGTTTTTT. Its protein product is CASSQDRGLYTGELFF.

V gene TRBV2 combines with J gene TRBJ2-7; D not certain. CDR1 is SNHLY and CDR2 is FYNNEI in the germline V gene. Trimming left V 4 bases short and J 2 bases short, with 3 bases between. This CDR3 is 11 amino acids long. CDR3 sequence reads: CASSGPYEQYF. CDR3 in DNA: TGTGCCAGCAGTGGGCCCTACGAGCAGTACTTC. Full variable domain (outside the CDR3, taken from reference TRBV2 and TRBJ2-7): EPEVTQTPSHQVTQMGQEVILRCVPISNHLYFYWYRQILGQKVEFLVSFYNNEISEKSEIFDDQFSVERPDGSNFTLKIRSTKLEDSAMYFCASSGPYEQYFGPGTRLTVT.